Following are 18 T cell receptor beta chains from one sample sequenced in a study of T cell responses to AZD1222 COVID-19 vaccine. Generated by immunoSEQ multiplex PCR, the TCRdb table keeps only in-frame clones and is missing some. Of fewer than 65,000 clones detected, around 89% appear once; the ten largest clones hold about 15%. The sample here was peripheral blood, taken 28 days after the second AZD1222 dose. Source of these receptors: an adult who received the AZD1222 COVID-19 vaccine.

The count of this clone is one. V is TRBV6-1 and J is TRBJ2-5; D is possibly TRBD1 (5 bases). Germline V lookup: CDR1 MNHNS, CDR2 SASEGT. Trimming took 1 base from V and 5 from J, leaving 14 bases between them. This CDR3 is built from 15 residues. Written as DNA, the CDR3 is TGTGCCAGCAGTGAAGGATCCAGGGCTTTGGAGACCCAGTACTTC. Translated, it gives CASSEGSRALETQYF.

Only one count was recorded for this clone. This chain links TRBV7-9 with TRBJ2-1; D unresolved. From germline, CDR1 is SEHNR and CDR2 FQNEAQ (reference sequence). This CDR3 contains 13 residues. The V end lost 2 bases, the J end lost 5 bases, and 7 bases lay between the germline ends. The CDR3 spells CASSLNRDNEQFF. DNA for the CDR3: TGTGCCAGCAGCTTAAACCGAGACAATGAGCAGTTCTTC.

The V call is TRBV7-9, the J call TRBJ2-7, with 10 bases fitting TRBD2. Losses at the gene ends were 1 base for V and 1 base for J; bases not matched to a gene: 4. The CDR3 has 16 residues. Germline values: CDR1 SEHNR, CDR2 FQNEAQ (reference sequence). CDR3 region: CASSLVGSGRSYEQYF. The CDR3 nucleotides read TGTGCCAGCAGCTTAGTAGGTAGCGGGAGGTCCTACGAGCAGTACTTC.

This clone was seen a single time. This chain links TRBV20-1 with TRBJ2-1; D gene uncertain. The length of the CDR3 is 11 residues. Germline CDR1 is DFQATT and CDR2 is SNEGSKA (reference sequence). V was shortened by 6 bases and J by 9 bases, with 12 bases between the two germline ends. CDR3 nucleotides: TGCAGTGCACCAACTATCAGTGAGCAGTTCTTC. Amino acids: CSAPTISEQFF.

This rearrangement joins TRBV5-1 to TRBJ2-1, with 8 bases fitting TRBD2. The CDR3 loop spans 14 amino acids. The germline V gene has CDR1 SGHRS and CDR2 YFSETQ. V lost 0 bases, J lost 7 bases, and 3 bases stayed unmatched. CDR3 residues: CASSLVAGGNEQFF. In DNA, the CDR3 is TGCGCCAGCAGCTTGGTTGCGGGAGGAAATGAGCAGTTCTTC.

This rearrangement joins TRBV5-6 to TRBJ2-1; D might be TRBD2 (7 bases). The CDR3 runs 17 residues. V lost 0 bases, J lost 6 bases, and 19 bases lay in between. Germline-derived CDR1 and CDR2 are SGHDT and YYEEEE. CDR3 protein: CASSLVGGARSINEQFF. The CDR3 nucleotides are TGTGCCAGCAGCTTGGTAGGGGGGGCTCGGTCAATCAATGAGCAGTTCTTC.

The V and J genes are TRBV5-6 and TRBJ2-7, with TRBD1 identical over 9 bases. The CDR3 is made up of 14 amino acids. Germline CDR1 and CDR2: SGHDT and YYEEEE. J was trimmed by 3 bases and V by 3 bases; bases with no gene match: 4. CDR3 bases: TGTGCCAGCAGCTCACCGGGACAGGGCTACGAGCAGTACTTC. This gives the protein CASSSPGQGYEQYF. Full variable domain (rest looked up from reference TRBV5-6 and TRBJ2-7): DAGVTQSPTHLIKTRGQQVTLRCSPKSGHDTVSWYQQALGQGPQFIFQYYEEEERQRGNFPDRFSGHQFPNYSSELNVNALLLGDSALYLCASSSPGQGYEQYFGPGTRLTVT.

The chain joins TRBV20-1 to TRBJ1-5; TRBD1 might be the D (5 bases). Trimming left V 3 bases short and J 8 bases short, with 11 bases between. Germline assignment: CDR1 DFQATT and CDR2 SNEGSKA (reference sequence). The CDR3 consists of 12 residues. The CDR3 DNA reads as TGCAGTGCTAGTCAGGGAGGAAAGCCCCAGCATTTT. It yields the protein CSASQGGKPQHF.

The chain couples TRBV30 to TRBJ1-5; 8 bases line up with TRBD1. CDR1 and CDR2 from the germline V gene are GTSNPN and SVGIG (reference sequence). After removal of 5 bases from V and 6 bases from J, the junction contained 6 bases not matched to a gene. The CDR3 is 13 amino acids. CDR3 loop: CAWSDRAFQPQHF. The CDR3 nucleotides read TGTGCCTGGTCGGACAGGGCGTTTCAGCCCCAGCATTTT.

The chain employs TRBV15 and TRBJ2-1; 12 positions match TRBD2. The CDR3 runs to 16 residues. V was clipped by 1 base and J by 14 bases; unmatched bases: 12. CDR1 and CDR2 from the germline V gene are LNHNV and YYDKDF (reference sequence). The CDR3, as DNA: TGTGCCACCAGCAGAGGTGGGACTAGCGGGCCCTCGTTCAAGTTCTTC. Translation gives CATSRGGTSGPSFKFF.

The chain carries TRBV4-1 and TRBJ2-2; 8 nucleotides align to TRBD2. Germline CDR1 and CDR2: MGHRA and YSYEKL. CDR3 length equals 15 residues. Trimming removed 5 bases from V and 4 bases from J; junction bases left unmatched: 6. DNA for the CDR3: TGCGCCAGCAGCTATAGCGGGAAACGCACCGGGGAGCTGTTTTTT. Translated: CASSYSGKRTGELFF.

The chain has TRBV30 and TRBJ2-7, with D possibly being TRBD1 (6 bases). The CDR3 covers 15 residues. CDR1 is GTSNPN, CDR2 SVGIG, per germline (reference sequence). V was clipped by 5 bases and J by 4 bases, with 21 bases between them. CDR3 sequence (DNA): TGTGCCTGGTCTAGGGACACTCGCCGTTTGTACGAGCAGTACTTC. Protein product: CAWSRDTRRLYEQYF.

In its sample, this clone was seen a few times. The chain joins TRBV3-1 (or the pseudogene TRBV3-2) to TRBJ2-2, with TRBD2 identical over 12 bases. Per the germline V gene, CDR1 is LGHDT and CDR2 is YNNKEL (reference sequence). This CDR3 has 16 residues. V dropped 1 base and J dropped 6; count of bases not matched to a gene: 3. The CDR3 loop reads CASSQGLAGAAGELFF. CDR3 sequence (DNA): TGTGCCAGCAGCCAAGGACTAGCGGGAGCGGCCGGGGAGCTGTTTTTT.

The chain carries TRBV7-9 and TRBJ1-2; no definite D call. Germline V gene data show CDR1 as SEHNR and CDR2 as FQNEAQ (reference sequence). This CDR3 is 15 amino acids long. Deletions cut 5 bases from V and 8 bases from J, with 21 bases between. The CDR3 protein is CASSAEIGGLEGYTF. The CDR3 coding sequence is TGTGCCAGCAGCGCCGAGATCGGTGGGCTCGAGGGCTACACCTTC.

The rearrangement links TRBV6-4 to TRBJ1-2; 9 positions match TRBD1. CDR3 length: 15 amino acids. CDR1 is MRHNA and CDR2 is SNTAGT in the germline V gene. Trimming took 6 bases from V and 2 from J; bases not matched to a gene: 7. In DNA, the CDR3 is TGTGCCAGCAGGGCCTCGGGACAGGGAAACTATGGCTACACCTTC. Amino acid sequence: CASRASGQGNYGYTF.

V usage is TRBV4-3 and J usage is TRBJ2-7, with D unclear. V was clipped by 0 bases and J by 6 bases, with 9 bases between them. Per germline, CDR1 LGHNA and CDR2 YSLEER. CDR3 size: 13 residues. CDR3 sequence reads: CASSQDPQGEQYF. The CDR3 DNA is TGCGCCAGCAGCCAAGACCCCCAAGGCGAGCAGTACTTC.

This sequence joins TRBV2 and TRBJ2-5; 12 bases fit TRBD1. The CDR3 consists of 16 residues. CDR1 and CDR2 from the germline V gene are SNHLY and FYNNEI. Unmatched junction bases numbered 8, after V lost 5 bases and J lost 4 bases. In DNA, the CDR3 is TGTGCCAGCAGTCTTTCCGGGACAGGGGGCGGAGAGACCCAGTACTTC. Translating gives CASSLSGTGGGETQYF.

V and J are TRBV9 and TRBJ1-3, with unresolved D. The CDR3 contains 21 residues. V shed 0 bases and J shed 3 bases, with 28 bases lying between them. Germline loops: CDR1 SGDLS, CDR2 YYNGEE. CDR3 DNA sequence: TGTGCCAGCAGCGTAGCCCTCCCCAGTCCGACGGAGCCGGTAGATGGAAACACCATATATTTT. Translation gives CASSVALPSPTEPVDGNTIYF.